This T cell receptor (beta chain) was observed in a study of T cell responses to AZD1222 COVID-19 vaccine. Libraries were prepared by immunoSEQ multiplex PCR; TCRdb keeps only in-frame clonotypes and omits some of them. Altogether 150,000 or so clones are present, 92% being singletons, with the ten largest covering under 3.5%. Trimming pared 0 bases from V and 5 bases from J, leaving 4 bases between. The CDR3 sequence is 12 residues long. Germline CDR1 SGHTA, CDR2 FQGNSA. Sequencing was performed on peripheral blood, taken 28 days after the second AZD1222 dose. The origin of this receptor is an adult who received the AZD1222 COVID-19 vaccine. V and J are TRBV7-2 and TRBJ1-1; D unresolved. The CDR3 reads CASSLAFTEAFF. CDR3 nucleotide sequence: TGTGCCAGCAGCTTAGCTTTTACTGAAGCTTTCTTT.